Below, 5 T cell receptor beta chains from the same sample are listed, as sequenced in a study of esophageal squamous cell carcinoma under preoperative chemotherapy. From the PCR reads, TCRdb called clonotypes with MiXCR, one entry per CDR3 protein. The sample contains about 30,000 distinct CDR3 sequences, roughly 50% of which appear only once. Time point of the sample: before preoperative PTX-NDP chemotherapy. Sampling was done from a patient given preoperative chemotherapy. Receptors originate from a human donor with esophageal squamous cell carcinoma. The donor label of this sample is uncertain.

The chain couples TRBV7-9 to TRBJ2-2; 12 nucleotides match TRBD2. The CDR3 is 17 amino acids. Trimming removed 5 bases from V and 0 bases from J; junction bases left unmatched: 4. CDR1 and CDR2 from the germline V gene are SEHNR and FQNEAQ (reference sequence). The CDR3 nucleotides are TGTGCCAGCAGCCCACGGACTAGCGGGACGAACACCGGGGAGCTGTTTTTT. Its protein is CASSPRTSGTNTGELFF.

On this clonotype itself: Germline and junction disagree at one end, which may indicate a read error. The chain joins TRBV7-8 to TRBJ2-2; no clear D gene. The CDR3 totals 15 residues. Germline CDR1 and CDR2: SGHVS and FQNEAQ. The CDR3: CASTRQAVRTETLYF. CDR3 in DNA: TGTGCCAGCACCCGTCAGGCTGTGAGGACCGAGACGCTGTATTTT. The whole variable domain, filled in from reference TRBV7-8 and TRBJ2-2, reads GAGVSQSPRYKVAKRGQDVALRCDPISGHVSLFWYQQALGQGPEFLTYFQNEAQLDKSGLPSDRFFAERPEGSVSTLKIQRTQQEDSAVYLCASTRQAVRTETLYFGEGSRLTVL.

The J gene is TRBJ2-4, the V gene TRBV12-3 or TRBV12-4; D perhaps matches TRBD2 (5 bases). The CDR3 has 14 residues. CDR3 region: CAGRGRGQRKIQYF. The CDR3 nucleotides are TGTGCGGGCCGCGGGCGCGGTCAGCGGAAGATTCAGTACTTC.

Comments on this clonotype: As the CDR3 is not closed by the conserved phenylalanine or tryptophan, this likely results from a read error. Because the CDR3's place on the DNA is in doubt, the DNA is left out and the CDR3 is given as listed by TCRdb. The chain links TRBV7-6 to TRBJ2-5. Germline loops: CDR1 SGHVS, CDR2 FNYEAQ. The CDR3 spans 14 amino acids, including both terminal residues. CDR3: CASSLDGHQATRYS.

This rearrangement joins TRBV28 to TRBJ2-5; the D gene is possibly TRBD2 (5 bases). The CDR3 is 13 residues long. Germline V gene lookup returns CDR1 MDHEN and CDR2 SYDVKM. The ends were cut back, 6 bases at V and 11 bases at J, with 19 bases in the middle. CDR3 bases: TGTGCCAGCAGGCCTCGACTAAGCGATGAGCAGTACTTC. Encoded protein: CASRPRLSDEQYF.